The 27 T cell receptor beta chains below come from one sample, sequenced in a study of T cells in Graves' hyperthyroidism and ophthalmopathy. TCR beta CDR3 regions were amplified from RNA. RT-PCR in the first round (using the HTBI primer set) targeted the TCR CDR3. TCRdb analysed the multiplex PCR reads with MiXCR anew, one entry per CDR3 protein. The data contain 350,000 to 400,000 distinct CDR3 sequences, 15% of them singletons. Sequenced sample: blood. These receptors all stem from a woman in her twenties or thirties with Graves' hyperthyroidism.

Many counts were recorded for this clonotype. The J gene is TRBJ2-1, the V gene TRBV5-1; TRBD2 matches at 7 bases. V lost 2 bases and J lost 5; bases outside the gene matches: 4. This CDR3 region has 14 residues. CDR1 and CDR2 (germline): SGHRS, YFSETQ. The CDR3 DNA is TGCGCCAGCAGCTTACTAGCGCAAAACAATGAGCAGTTCTTC. The encoded protein is CASSLLAQNNEQFF.

This clonotype was counted at least ten times. The chain uses TRBV30 and TRBJ2-1, with D possibly being TRBD2 (5 bases). CDR1 and CDR2 from the germline V gene are GTSNPN and SVGIG (reference sequence). Trimming took off 6 bases at V and 5 bases at J, with 17 bases between the two ends. This CDR3 contains 14 residues. For the CDR3, the DNA is TGTGCCTGCACGGACTTGGGTAAAAACAATGAGCAGTTCTTC. This codes for CACTDLGKNNEQFF. Filled out from reference TRBV30 and TRBJ2-1, the complete variable domain reads SQTIHQWPATLVQPVGSPLSLECTVEGTSNPNLYWYRQAAGRGLQLLFYSVGIGQISSEVPQNLSASRPQDRQFILSSKKLLLSDSGFYLCACTDLGKNNEQFFGPGTRLTVL.

A few counts support this clonotype. The V gene is TRBV5-1, the J gene TRBJ1-2; perhaps TRBD1 as D (5 bases). The CDR3 is 14 amino acids. V lost 4 bases and J lost 0, with 10 bases in between. Germline values: CDR1 SGHRS, CDR2 YFSETQ. The CDR3 nucleotides read TGCGCCAGCAGCAGCGACAGCGCTAACTATGGCTACACCTTC. Translating it yields CASSSDSANYGYTF. The full variable domain, completed using reference TRBV5-1 and TRBJ1-2, is KAGVTQTPRYLIKTRGQQVTLSCSPISGHRSVSWYQQTPGQGLQFLFEYFSETQRNKGNFPGRFSGRQFSNSRSEMNVSTLELGDSALYLCASSSDSANYGYTFGSGTRLTVV.

This clonotype was found a few times. V and J are TRBV10-1 and TRBJ2-1; D may be TRBD2 (6 bases). The V end lost 6 bases, the J end lost 4 bases, and 22 bases lay between the germline ends. This CDR3 comprises 17 residues. Germline V gives CDR1 WNHNN, CDR2 SYGVQD (reference sequence). As DNA, the CDR3 is TGCGCCAGCAGATCCCTCCAAGCGGGTTACGGTTACAATGAGCAGTTCTTC. Encoded protein: CASRSLQAGYGYNEQFF.

This clonotype was picked up many times. This sequence joins TRBV12-3 or TRBV12-4 and TRBJ2-1; D might be TRBD2 (6 bases). This CDR3 spans 15 amino acids. Trimming pared 7 bases from V and 2 bases from J, leaving 15 bases between. This CDR3 reads CASTPGTSTYNEQFF. In DNA, the CDR3 is TGTGCCAGCACCCCTGGGACTTCTACCTACAATGAGCAGTTCTTC.

V gene TRBV19 combines with J gene TRBJ2-1; the D gene is possibly TRBD2 (5 bases). Deletions cut 3 bases from V and 8 bases from J, with 11 bases between. This CDR3 has 13 residues. Germline V CDR1 and CDR2: LNHDA, SQIVND (reference sequence). The CDR3 loop is CASSMGTRDEQFF. The CDR3 bases are TGTGCCAGTAGTATGGGTACTAGAGATGAGCAGTTCTTC.

This clonotype showed up many times. J is TRBJ2-7 and V is TRBV6-1; 10 nucleotides match TRBD2. V trimming: 5 bases; J trimming: 3 bases; junction bases outside the gene matches: 7. The V gene's germline CDR1 is MNHNS and CDR2 SASEGT. CDR3 length: 15 residues. DNA for the CDR3: TGTGCCAGCAGTCCTGGGACTAGCGACTACTACGAGCAGTACTTC. Encoded protein: CASSPGTSDYYEQYF.

This chain joins TRBV7-9 and TRBJ2-1; 13 bases agree with TRBD2. The junction had 0 bases not matched to a gene; V was cut back by 2 bases and J by 2 bases. Germline CDR1 and CDR2: SEHNR and FQNEAQ (reference sequence). The CDR3 is 16 amino acids. The CDR3 region has the DNA TGTGCCAGCAGCTTAACTAGCGGGAGGGCCTACAATGAGCAGTTCTTC. This sequence encodes CASSLTSGRAYNEQFF.

This clonotype showed up many times. V usage is TRBV18 and J usage is TRBJ1-5, with D unclear. Trimming cost V 1 base and J 4 bases, with 5 bases left between them. The CDR3 loop spans 13 amino acids. Germline V lookup: CDR1 KGHSH, CDR2 LQKENI. The CDR3 loop is CASSPLENQPQHF. In nucleotides, the CDR3 is TGTGCCAGCTCACCACTCGAGAATCAGCCCCAGCATTTT.

The chain combines TRBV5-1 with TRBJ2-7, with 10 bases fitting TRBD1. Germline trimming cut 4 bases from V and 5 bases from J; bases unmatched to any gene: 6. The germline gives CDR1 SGHRS, CDR2 YFSETQ. This CDR3 is built from 14 residues. This CDR3 is CASSRPGQGNEQYF. The CDR3 bases are TGCGCCAGCAGCAGGCCGGGACAGGGGAACGAGCAGTACTTC.

To note about this clonotype: A read error may explain this, as a much larger clone is one base away. The chain recombines TRBV20-1 with TRBJ2-7, with TRBD1 matching over 8 bases. The V gene end was trimmed by 0 bases and the J gene end by 3 bases; junction bases not matched to a gene: 7. The CDR3 loop spans 15 amino acids. Germline V gene data show CDR1 as DFQATT and CDR2 as SNEGSKA (reference sequence). The CDR3 loop reads CSAREQGAEFYEQYF. In DNA, the CDR3 is TGCAGTGCTAGAGAGCAGGGGGCCGAATTCTACGAGCAGTACTTC.

The chain has TRBV28 and TRBJ1-5; D is unresolved. The CDR3 spans 14 residues. CDR1 and CDR2 from the germline V gene are MDHEN and SYDVKM. The V end was cut by 3 bases, the J end by 3 bases, with 9 bases between. CDR3 in DNA: TGTGCCAGCAGTTTGCAAGGAAACAATCAGCCCCAGCATTTT. Its translation is CASSLQGNNQPQHF.

This clonotype has at least ten counts. The rearrangement joins TRBV20-1 to TRBJ2-2; TRBD2 matches at 10 bases. The germline CDR1 and CDR2 sequences are DFQATT and SNEGSKA (reference sequence). Losses at the gene ends were 7 bases for V and 1 base for J; bases not matched to a gene: 3. The CDR3 spans 14 residues. The CDR3 sequence: CSVIAGGNTGELFF. CDR3 coding DNA: TGCAGTGTAATAGCGGGAGGGAACACCGGGGAGCTGTTTTTT.

The chain uses TRBV10-3 and TRBJ2-7; TRBD2 agrees at 9 bases. The CDR3 contains 15 residues. Trimming took 2 bases from V and 3 from J; bases not matched to a gene: 5. The germline V gene has CDR1 ENHRY and CDR2 SYGVKD. CDR3 coding DNA: TGTGCCATCAGTGAGGGACTAGCGAGCTACTACGAGCAGTACTTC. It yields the protein CAISEGLASYYEQYF.

This clonotype has a handful of counts. The rearrangement joins TRBV12-3 or TRBV12-4 to TRBJ2-4; unclear D gene. CDR3 length: 14 amino acids. Deletions cut 5 bases from V and 1 base from J, with 9 bases between. The CDR3 sequence is CASSPPTAKNIQYF. The CDR3 DNA sequence: TGTGCCAGCAGTCCCCCGACCGCCAAAAACATTCAGTACTTC.

The chain carries TRBV10-3 and TRBJ2-4, with D unclear. V was trimmed by 0 bases and J by 2 bases, leaving 5 bases between them. Germline V gene data show CDR1 as ENHRY and CDR2 as SYGVKD. This CDR3 has 14 residues. The CDR3 sequence is CAISESLTKNIQYF. CDR3 DNA: TGTGCCATCAGTGAGTCTTTGACCAAAAACATTCAGTACTTC.

V is TRBV9 and J is TRBJ2-1; 13 nucleotides match TRBD2. Germline trimming cut 0 bases from V and 8 bases from J; bases unmatched to any gene: 2. Germline V lookup: CDR1 SGDLS, CDR2 YYNGEE. There are 15 residues in the CDR3. The CDR3 region has the DNA TGTGCCAGCAGCGTAGGAGGGACTAGCGGGGATGAGCAGTTCTTC. This translates into CASSVGGTSGDEQFF. Drawing the rest from reference TRBV9 and TRBJ2-1, the complete variable domain is DSGVTQTPKHLITATGQRVTLRCSPRSGDLSVYWYQQSLDQGLQFLIQYYNGEERAKGNILERFSAQQFPDLHSELNLSSLELGDSALYFCASSVGGTSGDEQFFGPGTRLTVL.

This clonotype was detected a few times. The V and J genes are TRBV9 and TRBJ2-1; the D gene could be TRBD1 or TRBD2 (5 bases each). V shed 0 bases and J shed 5 bases, with 9 bases lying between them. This CDR3 has 14 amino acids. Per the germline V gene, CDR1 is SGDLS and CDR2 is YYNGEE. DNA for the CDR3: TGTGCCAGCAGCGTAGCGGGGACCGACAATGAGCAGTTCTTC. Translated: CASSVAGTDNEQFF.

The chain couples TRBV18 to TRBJ1-1; a possible D gene is TRBD1 (6 bases). The CDR3 has 16 amino acids. Germline-derived CDR1 and CDR2 are KGHSH and LQKENI. V was clipped by 6 bases and J by 0 bases, with 17 bases between them. CDR3: CASSDYRGAMNTEAFF. The CDR3 bases are TGTGCCAGCTCGGATTACCGGGGGGCCATGAACACTGAAGCTTTCTTT.

This clonotype has more than one count but fewer than ten. The rearrangement joins TRBV3-1 to TRBJ2-3; no definite D call. CDR1 and CDR2 (germline): LGHDT, YNNKEL (reference sequence). CDR3 length: 15 amino acids. V lost 1 base and J 1 base, leaving 9 bases between the germline ends. The CDR3 region is CASSQGWIGTDTQYF. CDR3 bases: TGTGCCAGCAGCCAAGGGTGGATAGGCACAGATACGCAGTATTTT.

This clonotype showed up many times. The chain joins TRBV24-1 to TRBJ2-4; 8 nucleotides match TRBD1. Trimming took 4 bases from V and 9 from J; bases not matched to a gene: 10. This CDR3 region has 15 residues. Germline loops: CDR1 KGHDR, CDR2 SFDVKD. CDR3 sequence (DNA): TGTGCCACCAGTGACCCCGGACAGGGCCTGAGCATTCAGTACTTC. This sequence encodes CATSDPGQGLSIQYF.

This clonotype was seen only a few times. The rearrangement joins TRBV20-1 to TRBJ2-1, with TRBD1 matching over 9 bases. This CDR3 has 15 residues. J lost 8 bases, V lost 1 base, and 9 bases had no gene match. The germline gives CDR1 DFQATT, CDR2 SNEGSKA (reference sequence). CDR3 bases: TGCAGTGCTAGAGCTCAGGACAGGGGCATTTATGAGCAGTTCTTC. Translating gives CSARAQDRGIYEQFF.

A few counts support this clonotype. The chain links TRBV6-4 to TRBJ2-3; D is possibly TRBD2 (5 bases). The CDR3 runs 14 residues. Germline V lookup: CDR1 MRHNA, CDR2 SNTAGT. V lost 8 bases and J lost 0, with 12 bases in between. The chain's CDR3 is CASATADSTDTQYF. The CDR3 nucleotides read TGTGCCAGCGCTACAGCGGATAGCACAGATACGCAGTATTTT.

In this sample, this clonotype turned up many times. This rearrangement joins TRBV28 to TRBJ2-7; 7 nucleotides align to TRBD1. CDR3 length equals 14 residues. The V gene end was trimmed by 1 base and the J gene end by 3 bases; junction bases not matched to a gene: 3. Germline V gene sequence: CDR1 MDHEN, CDR2 SYDVKM. The CDR3 bases are TGTGCCAGCAGTTTATTGGGACAGATCTACGAGCAGTACTTC. This codes for CASSLLGQIYEQYF.

The sample holds a few counts of this clonotype. The rearrangement links TRBV6-1 to TRBJ2-6; D is perhaps TRBD2 (5 bases). The CDR3 contains 14 residues. V lost 6 bases to trimming and J lost 4 bases, with 10 bases between them. Germline V gene sequence: CDR1 MNHNS, CDR2 SASEGT. The CDR3 loop reads CASRQSGGANVLTF. DNA for the CDR3: TGTGCCAGCAGACAGTCGGGGGGGGCCAACGTCCTGACTTTC.

This clonotype was seen at least ten times. CDR3 protein: CASRGNKGQGEQFF. The CDR3 DNA sequence: TGTGCCAGCAGGGGGAATAAGGGGCAGGGTGAGCAGTTCTTC. This chain joins TRBV12-3 or TRBV12-4 and TRBJ2-1, with a possible D match to TRBD1 (5 bases). The CDR3 has 14 residues. Trimming removed 6 bases at V and 9 bases at J, with 18 bases between.

The table lists this clonotype with many counts. The V gene is TRBV3-1, the J gene TRBJ1-1; possible D gene TRBD1, 5 bases. V lost 1 base, J lost 2 bases, and 11 bases lay in between. This CDR3 spans 15 amino acids. Per germline, CDR1 LGHDT and CDR2 YNNKEL (reference sequence). CDR3 in amino acids: CASSQAGRANTEAFF. The CDR3 DNA reads TGTGCCAGCAGCCAAGCGGGCAGGGCCAACACTGAAGCTTTCTTT.